Listed below are T cell receptor beta chains from one sample, sequenced in a study of blood T cell repertoires in COVID-19. Produced via immunoSEQ multiplex PCR; TCRdb's table is partial and in-frame only. Here the sample spans approximately 210,000 clones, around four fifths being singletons. The sample consisted of peripheral blood. These TCRs come from a woman older than 75 with COVID-19, enrolled during active disease. Each CDR3 is given with its conserved first and last residue. A D gene is named only where the DNA matches it firmly. Size values are once, few and many counts, or a class for expanded clones, and some rows have none.

abundance	v_gene	len	j_gene	d_gene	CDR3aa	CDR3nt
few	TRBV6-6	15	TRBJ1-6	TRBD1	CASSYGDRPNSPLHF	TGTGCCAGCAGTTACGGGGACAGGCCAAATTCACCCCTCCACTTT
NA	TRBV6-5	14	TRBJ1-4	TRBD1	CASRRQGAQEKLFF	TGTGCCAGCAGAAGACAGGGGGCTCAAGAAAAACTGTTTTTT
NA	TRBV5-1	15	TRBJ2-1	TRBD2	CASSLPSGAHNEQFF	TGCGCCAGCAGCCTCCCTAGCGGGGCCCACAATGAGCAGTTCTTC
NA	TRBV7-2	15	TRBJ1-1	NA	CASSPGQARNTEAFF	TGTGCCAGCAGCCCTGGGCAGGCGCGGAACACTGAAGCTTTCTTT
NA	TRBV10-3	13	TRBJ1-4	NA	CAISPTENENLFF	TGTGCCATCAGTCCTACAGAGAATGAAAACCTGTTTTTT
NA	TRBV20-1	11	TRBJ1-2	NA	CSATEGVGYTF	TGCAGTGCTACCGAGGGGGTTGGCTACACCTTC
NA	TRBV18	15	TRBJ2-5	TRBD1	CASSRGDRGQETQYF	TGTGCCAGCTCACGAGGGGACAGAGGGCAAGAGACCCAGTACTTC
NA	TRBV5-4	15	TRBJ2-3	TRBD2	CASSPGGGASDTQYF	TGTGCCAGCAGCCCCGGCGGGGGGGCGTCAGATACGCAGTATTTT
NA	TRBV3-1/TRBV3-2	12	TRBJ1-5	NA	CASSQENQPQHF	TGTGCCAGCAGCCAGGAGAATCAGCCCCAGCATTTT
NA	TRBV28	14	TRBJ2-2	NA	CASSSPSLSGELFF	TGTGCCAGCAGTTCCCCGTCGTTGTCCGGGGAGCTGTTTTTT
NA	TRBV19	15	TRBJ1-4	TRBD1	CASTLTGQGGEKLFF	TGTGCCAGTACCCTCACGGGACAGGGCGGGGAAAAACTGTTTTTT
NA	TRBV6-5	13	TRBJ1-2	TRBD1	CASSRQGAGGYTF	TGTGCCAGCAGTAGACAGGGCGCGGGGGGCTACACCTTC
NA	TRBV10-3	13	TRBJ2-5	NA	CAISAGGEETQYF	TGTGCCATCAGTGCGGGCGGGGAAGAGACCCAGTACTTC
NA	TRBV18	14	TRBJ1-4	NA	CASQGPATNEKLFF	TGTGCCAGCCAGGGTCCCGCAACTAATGAAAAACTGTTTTTT
NA	TRBV5-4	13	TRBJ2-7	NA	CASSIPGLPEQYF	TGTGCCAGCAGCATCCCGGGACTCCCCGAGCAGTACTTC
NA	TRBV6-5	12	TRBJ2-2	NA	CASRRNTGELFF	TGTGCCAGCAGGCGTAACACCGGGGAGCTGTTTTTT
NA	TRBV6-4	13	TRBJ2-7	NA	CASSALQGSEQYF	TGTGCCAGCAGTGCTCTCCAGGGAAGCGAGCAGTACTTC
NA	TRBV7-2	15	TRBJ1-5	NA	CASSLVAGAAQPQHF	TGTGCCAGCAGCTTAGTGGCGGGGGCAGCTCAGCCCCAGCATTTT
NA	TRBV7-2	14	TRBJ1-5	NA	CASSLDSTYSPQHF	TGTGCCAGCAGCTTGGACAGTACGTACAGCCCCCAGCATTTT
NA	TRBV12-3/TRBV12-4	12	TRBJ1-6	TRBD1	CASGDRDSPLHF	TGTGCCAGCGGAGACAGGGATTCACCCCTCCACTTT
NA	TRBV3-1/TRBV3-2	14	TRBJ1-5	NA	CASSQGGLQQPQHF	TGTGCCAGCAGCCAAGGGGGGCTTCAGCAGCCCCAGCATTTT
NA	TRBV5-1	14	TRBJ2-3	TRBD2	CASSLVAGGDTQYF	TGCGCCAGCAGCTTGGTAGCGGGGGGTGATACGCAGTATTTT
NA	TRBV28	11	TRBJ1-1	NA	CASFMNTEAFF	TGTGCCAGTTTCATGAACACTGAAGCTTTCTTT
NA	TRBV2	14	TRBJ2-4	TRBD1	CASRDRVGKNIQYF	TGTGCCAGCAGGGACAGGGTCGGCAAAAACATTCAGTACTTC
NA	TRBV27	15	TRBJ1-5	NA	CASRPWTRGNQPQHF	TGTGCCAGCAGACCCTGGACAAGAGGCAATCAGCCCCAGCATTTT
NA	TRBV14	15	TRBJ2-1	NA	CASSQPDSRTLGQFF	TGTGCCAGCAGCCAACCGGACAGTCGCACGCTTGGGCAGTTCTTC
NA	TRBV9	13	TRBJ1-3	NA	CASSESSGNTIYF	TGTGCCAGCAGCGAGAGCTCTGGAAACACCATATATTTT
NA	TRBV6-5	12	TRBJ1-5	NA	CASSSGNQPQHF	TGTGCCAGCAGTTCGGGCAATCAGCCCCAGCATTTT
NA	TRBV3-1/TRBV3-2	16	TRBJ2-3	TRBD2	CASSKLAGGREDTQYF	TGTGCCAGCAGCAAATTAGCGGGGGGGCGGGAAGATACGCAGTATTTT
NA	TRBV7-2	14	TRBJ1-5	NA	CASSPLGRSQPQHF	TGTGCCAGCAGCCCGCTGGGGCGGAGTCAGCCCCAGCATTTT
NA	TRBV6-5	13	TRBJ1-6	NA	CASSSGYNSPLHF	TGTGCCAGCAGTTCAGGGTACAATTCACCCCTCCACTTT
NA	TRBV24-1	16	TRBJ2-3	TRBD2	CATSGERGYNTDTQYF	TGTGCCACCAGTGGGGAGCGGGGGTATAACACAGATACGCAGTATTTT
NA	TRBV19	14	TRBJ1-5	TRBD1	CASSTGTGNQPQHF	TGTGCCAGTAGTACCGGGACAGGCAATCAGCCCCAGCATTTT
once	TRBV5-6	14	TRBJ2-5	NA	CASRLRGVQETQYF	TGTGCCAGCCGCCTTAGGGGCGTACAAGAGACCCAGTACTTC
NA	TRBV4-3	15	TRBJ1-5	NA	CASSQYQGTEQPQHF	TGCGCCAGCAGCCAATATCAGGGGACCGAGCAGCCCCAGCATTTT